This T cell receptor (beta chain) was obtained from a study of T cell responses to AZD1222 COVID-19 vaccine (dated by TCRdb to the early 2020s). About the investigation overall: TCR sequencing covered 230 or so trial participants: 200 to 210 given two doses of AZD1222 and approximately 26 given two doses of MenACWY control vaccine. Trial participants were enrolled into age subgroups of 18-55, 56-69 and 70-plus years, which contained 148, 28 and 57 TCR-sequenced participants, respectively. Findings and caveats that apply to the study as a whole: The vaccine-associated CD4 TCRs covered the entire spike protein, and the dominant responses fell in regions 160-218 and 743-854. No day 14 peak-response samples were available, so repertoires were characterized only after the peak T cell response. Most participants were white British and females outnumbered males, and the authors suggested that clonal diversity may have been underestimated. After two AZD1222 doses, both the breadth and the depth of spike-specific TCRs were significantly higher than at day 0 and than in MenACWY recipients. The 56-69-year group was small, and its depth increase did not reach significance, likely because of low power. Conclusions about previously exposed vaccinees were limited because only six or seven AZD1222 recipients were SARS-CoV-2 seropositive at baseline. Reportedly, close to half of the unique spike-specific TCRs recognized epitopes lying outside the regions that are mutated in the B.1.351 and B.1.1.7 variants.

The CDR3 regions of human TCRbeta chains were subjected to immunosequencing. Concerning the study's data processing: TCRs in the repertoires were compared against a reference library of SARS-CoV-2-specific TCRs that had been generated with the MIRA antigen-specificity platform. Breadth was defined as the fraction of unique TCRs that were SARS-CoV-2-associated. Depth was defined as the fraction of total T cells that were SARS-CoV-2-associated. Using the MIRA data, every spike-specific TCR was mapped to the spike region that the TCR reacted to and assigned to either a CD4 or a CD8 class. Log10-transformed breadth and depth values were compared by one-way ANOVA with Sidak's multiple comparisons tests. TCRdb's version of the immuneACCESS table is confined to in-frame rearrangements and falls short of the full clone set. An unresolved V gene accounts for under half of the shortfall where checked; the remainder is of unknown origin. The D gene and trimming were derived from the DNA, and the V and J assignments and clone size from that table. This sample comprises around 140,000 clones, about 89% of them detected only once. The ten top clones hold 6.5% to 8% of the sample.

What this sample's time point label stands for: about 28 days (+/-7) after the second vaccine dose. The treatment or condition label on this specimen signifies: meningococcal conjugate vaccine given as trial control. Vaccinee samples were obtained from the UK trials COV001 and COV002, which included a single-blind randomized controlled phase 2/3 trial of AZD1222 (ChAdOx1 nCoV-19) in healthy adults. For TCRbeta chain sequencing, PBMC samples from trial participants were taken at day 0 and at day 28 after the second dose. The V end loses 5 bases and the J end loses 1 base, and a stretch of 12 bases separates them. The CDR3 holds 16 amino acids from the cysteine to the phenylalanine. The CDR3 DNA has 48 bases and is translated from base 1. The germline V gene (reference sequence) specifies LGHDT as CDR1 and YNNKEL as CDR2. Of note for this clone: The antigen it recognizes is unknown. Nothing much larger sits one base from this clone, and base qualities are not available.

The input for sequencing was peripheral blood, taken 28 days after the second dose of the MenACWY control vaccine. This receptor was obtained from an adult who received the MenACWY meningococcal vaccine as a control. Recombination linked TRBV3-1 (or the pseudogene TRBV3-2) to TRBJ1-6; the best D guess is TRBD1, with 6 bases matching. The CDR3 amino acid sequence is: CASSSPGVSYNSPLHF. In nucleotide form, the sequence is TGTGCCAGCAGCAGCCCAGGGGTGTCCTATAATTCACCCCTCCACTTT.